These T cell receptor beta chains were read from a single sample in a study of cytomegalovirus exposure and HLA in healthy donors. Sequenced by immunoSEQ multiplex PCR; TCRdb stores in-frame clones only, minus some. The sample consists of some 160,000 clones, roughly 78% of them appearing once. The sample comprised PBMCs. These receptors all come from a woman in her thirties or forties in good health and CMV-seronegative. Each CDR3 is given with its conserved first and last residue. The D gene is left open where the match is weak. Clone size is not always given. Where it is, it says once, few, many or a class for expanded clones.

>TRBJ2-2|TRBV5-4|.|.
CASRGSNTGELFF
TGTGCCAGCAGGGGCTCGAACACCGGGGAGCTGTTTTTT
>TRBJ2-3|TRBV7-8|.|.
CASSISGATDTQYF
TGTGCCAGCAGCATATCAGGGGCCACAGATACGCAGTATTTT
>TRBJ2-2|TRBV19|TRBD1|.
CASSIGLLYRGFTGELFF
TGTGCCAGTAGTATTGGGCTACTATACAGGGGCTTCACCGGGGAGCTGTTTTTT
>TRBJ2-3|TRBV10-3|.|.
CAISATGTQPDTQYF
TGTGCCATCAGTGCCACCGGGACTCAGCCAGATACGCAGTATTTT
>TRBJ1-5|TRBV7-8|TRBD1|once
CASSSTGQGGQPQHF
TGTGCCAGCAGCTCAACCGGACAGGGGGGACAGCCCCAGCATTTT
>TRBJ1-1|TRBV27|.|few
CASILRGGDTEAFF
TGTGCCAGCATACTACGGGGAGGAGATACTGAAGCTTTCTTT
>TRBJ2-5|TRBV9|TRBD2|.
CASSDGGLAGSETQYF
TGTGCCAGCAGCGACGGGGGACTAGCGGGGTCAGAGACCCAGTACTTC
>TRBJ2-2|TRBV27|TRBD1|.
CASSRGQTNTGELFF
TGTGCCAGCAGTCGGGGACAGACGAACACCGGGGAGCTGTTTTTT
>TRBJ2-6|TRBV5-4|.|.
CASSLVVVSGANVLTF
TGTGCCAGCAGCTTGGTAGTTGTATCTGGGGCCAACGTCCTGACTTTC
>TRBJ1-3|TRBV5-6|.|.
CASSRGWTSGNTIYF
TGTGCCAGCAGCCGTGGTTGGACTTCTGGAAACACCATATATTTT
>TRBJ1-4|TRBV9|.|.
CASSGPQGANEKLFF
TGTGCCAGCAGCGGTCCCCAGGGCGCCAACGAAAAACTGTTTTTT
>TRBJ2-3|TRBV4-1|.|.
CASSPDFSTDTQYF
TGCGCCAGCAGCCCGGACTTTAGCACAGATACGCAGTATTTT
>TRBJ2-3|TRBV5-1|TRBD1|.
CASSLGQAFQNTQYF
TGCGCCAGCAGCCTCGGACAGGCTTTTCAAAATACGCAGTATTTT
>TRBJ1-3|TRBV6-5|.|.
CASSYTGQVGNTIYF
TGTGCCAGCAGTTACACAGGGCAAGTGGGAAACACCATATATTTT
>TRBJ1-2|TRBV28|TRBD1|once
CASSYRGGGYTF
TGTGCCAGCAGTTACAGGGGAGGTGGCTACACCTTC
>TRBJ1-5|TRBV4-1|TRBD1|.
CASSQGPGQRRNQPQHF
TGCGCCAGCAGCCAAGGACCGGGACAGAGACGCAATCAGCCCCAGCATTTT
>TRBJ2-2|TRBV5-1|.|.
CASSLTGLNTGELFF
TGCGCCAGCAGCTTGACAGGGCTAAACACCGGGGAGCTGTTTTTT
>TRBJ2-4|TRBV5-1|.|few
CASSLDRNIQYF
TGCGCCAGCAGCTTGGATAGAAACATTCAGTACTTC
>TRBJ2-5|TRBV7-9|.|.
CASSLGLGETQYF
TGTGCCAGCAGCCTAGGACTCGGAGAGACCCAGTACTTC
>TRBJ1-3|TRBV5-1|.|.
CASSLDGHGNTIYF
TGCGCCAGCAGCTTGGACGGTCACGGAAACACCATATATTTT
>TRBJ1-1|TRBV2|.|.
CASTPLEGHGTEAFF
TGTGCCAGCACCCCGCTCGAGGGACATGGGACTGAAGCTTTCTTT
>TRBJ1-5|TRBV27|TRBD1|.
CASRPTFRQGWVDQPQHF
TGTGCCAGCAGGCCAACATTTCGACAGGGTTGGGTCGATCAGCCCCAGCATTTT
>TRBJ2-3|TRBV5-1|.|once
CASSLAPISTDTQYF
TGCGCCAGCAGCTTGGCCCCCATTAGCACAGATACGCAGTATTTT
>TRBJ1-2|TRBV6-4|.|.
CASSDSQGYGYTF
TGTGCCAGCAGTGACTCCCAGGGTTATGGCTACACCTTC
>TRBJ1-1|TRBV6-4|.|once
CATLFGGNHANTEAFF
TGTGCCACCCTCTTCGGGGGGAACCACGCGAACACTGAAGCTTTCTTT
>TRBJ1-2|TRBV4-1|TRBD1|.
CASSQDGTGGLGGYTF
TGCGCCAGCAGCCAAGATGGGACAGGGGGGCTTGGGGGCTACACCTTC
>TRBJ1-4|TRBV6-1|.|few
CASSEGAHEKLFF
TGTGCCAGCAGTGAGGGGGCGCATGAAAAACTGTTTTTT
>TRBJ1-6|TRBV2|.|once
CASGGGVNSPLHF
TGTGCCAGCGGAGGAGGGGTGAATTCACCCCTCCACTTT
>TRBJ1-2|TRBV5-5|.|.
CASSPRGESGYTF
TGTGCCAGCAGCCCGCGGGGGGAATCTGGCTACACCTTC
>TRBJ2-5|TRBV5-1|.|.
CASSSVGAGLTETQYF
TGCGCCAGCAGCTCGGTGGGGGCAGGGTTAACGGAGACCCAGTACTTC
>TRBJ1-4|TRBV5-1|.|.
CASSVGTSGTNEKLFF
TGCGCCAGCAGCGTTGGTACGTCAGGAACTAATGAAAAACTGTTTTTT
>TRBJ1-4|TRBV7-9|.|.
CASSLVVGEHNEKLFF
TGTGCCAGCAGCTTAGTCGTCGGGGAGCATAATGAAAAACTGTTTTTT
>TRBJ1-5|TRBV6-5|TRBD1|.
CASSYSGTGYQPQHF
TGTGCCAGCAGTTATTCCGGGACAGGGTATCAGCCCCAGCATTTT
>TRBJ1-1|TRBV15|TRBD1|.
CATSSQGGNTEAFF
TGTGCCACCAGCAGCCAGGGGGGGAACACTGAAGCTTTCTTT